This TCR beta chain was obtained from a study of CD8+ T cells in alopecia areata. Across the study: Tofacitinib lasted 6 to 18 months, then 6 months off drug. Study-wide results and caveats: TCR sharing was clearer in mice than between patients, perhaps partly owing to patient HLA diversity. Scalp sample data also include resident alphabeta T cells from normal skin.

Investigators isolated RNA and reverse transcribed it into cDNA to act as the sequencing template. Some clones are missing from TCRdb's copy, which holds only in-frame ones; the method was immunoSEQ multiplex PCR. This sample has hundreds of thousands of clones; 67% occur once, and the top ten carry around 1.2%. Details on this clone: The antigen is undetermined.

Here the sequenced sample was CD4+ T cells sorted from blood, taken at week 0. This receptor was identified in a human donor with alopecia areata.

The CDR3 loop reads CASSVTGGPSYEQYF. The CDR3 DNA follows: TGTGCCAGCAGCGTGACAGGAGGTCCCTCCTACGAGCAGTACTTC. The chain recombines TRBV7-9 with TRBJ2-7, with D possibly TRBD1 on 6 matching bases. Germline V gives CDR1 SEHNR, CDR2 FQNEAQ (reference sequence). The CDR3 spans 15 residues. The germline V and J ends were trimmed by 5 bases and 0 bases, with 14 bases remaining between them.